The TCR beta chain under discussion was sequenced for a study of T cells expressing NK-cell markers. This CDR3 comprises 15 residues. CDR1 and CDR2 from the germline V gene are LGHDT and YNNKEL (reference sequence). TCRdb re-called the 5' RACE reads and gives one entry per CDR3 protein, without DNA. The data include about 460,000 distinct CDR3 sequences; the top ten clones carry almost 1.5%. Sample: blood T cells: a sorted CD56 or NKG2C T cell subset, CD4+ or CD8+ T cells, or bulk PBMC T cells (not recorded which). The sequence was collected from a woman between 45 and 65 years old in good health. The chain links TRBV3-1 to TRBJ1-6; TCRdb designates TRBD1, a call that cannot be tested without DNA. CDR3 sequence: CASSQEGERGSPLHF.